Given below is one T cell receptor (beta chain) in context. These data are taken from a study of control samples from healthy donors and cancer patients. Generated by immunoSEQ multiplex PCR, the TCRdb table keeps only in-frame clones and is missing some. The table includes roughly 69,000 clones, about 83% detected once. The sequencing sample was made of blood. The source is a man aged 55 to 70 in good health.

CDR3 residues: CASSAAVIGSPLHF. In DNA form, the CDR3 reads TGTGCCAGCAGCGCCGCTGTCATCGGTTCACCCCTCCACTTT. The chain employs TRBV5-5 and TRBJ1-6; D uncertain. Looked up from germline, CDR1 is SGHKS and CDR2 is YYEKEE (reference sequence). The V and J ends lost 4 bases and 9 bases respectively, with 14 bases between them. The CDR3 extends over 14 amino acids.